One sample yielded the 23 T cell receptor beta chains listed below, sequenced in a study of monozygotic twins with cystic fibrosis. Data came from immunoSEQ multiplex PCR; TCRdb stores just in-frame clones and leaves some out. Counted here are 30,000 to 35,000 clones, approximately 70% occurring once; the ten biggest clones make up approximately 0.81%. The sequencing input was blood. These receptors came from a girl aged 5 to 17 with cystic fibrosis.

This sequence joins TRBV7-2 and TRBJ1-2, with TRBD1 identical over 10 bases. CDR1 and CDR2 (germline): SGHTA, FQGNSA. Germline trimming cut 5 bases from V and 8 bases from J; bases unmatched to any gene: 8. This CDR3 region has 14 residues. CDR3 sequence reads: CASSIRQGAGGYTF. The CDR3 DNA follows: TGTGCCAGCAGCATCCGACAGGGGGCGGGGGGCTACACCTTC. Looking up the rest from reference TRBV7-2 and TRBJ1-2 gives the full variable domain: GAGVSQSPSNKVTEKGKDVELRCDPISGHTALYWYRQSLGQGLEFLIYFQGNSAPDKSGLPSDRFSAERTGGSVSTLTIQRTQQEDSAVYLCASSIRQGAGGYTFGSGTRLTVV.

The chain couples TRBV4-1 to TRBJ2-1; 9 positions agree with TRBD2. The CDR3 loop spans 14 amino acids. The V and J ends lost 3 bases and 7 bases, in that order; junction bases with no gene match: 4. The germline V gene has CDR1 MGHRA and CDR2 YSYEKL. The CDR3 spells CASSQLAGKNEQFF. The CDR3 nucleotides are TGCGCCAGCAGCCAGCTAGCGGGAAAAAATGAGCAGTTCTTC.

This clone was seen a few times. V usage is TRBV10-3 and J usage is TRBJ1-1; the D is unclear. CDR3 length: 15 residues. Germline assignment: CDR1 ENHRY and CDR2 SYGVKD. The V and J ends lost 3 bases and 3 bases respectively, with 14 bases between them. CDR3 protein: CAISERGGMDTEAFF. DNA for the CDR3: TGTGCCATCAGTGAACGAGGTGGGATGGACACTGAAGCTTTCTTT.

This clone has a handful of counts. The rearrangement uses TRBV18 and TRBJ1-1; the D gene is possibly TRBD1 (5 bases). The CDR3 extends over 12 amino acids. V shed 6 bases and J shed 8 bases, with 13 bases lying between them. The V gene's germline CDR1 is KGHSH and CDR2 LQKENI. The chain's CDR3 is CASSGTLAEAFF. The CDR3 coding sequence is TGTGCCAGCTCGGGGACGCTGGCGGAAGCTTTCTTT. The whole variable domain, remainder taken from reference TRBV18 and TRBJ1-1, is NAGVMQNPRHLVRRRGQEARLRCSPMKGHSHVYWYRQLPEEGLKFMVYLQKENIIDESGMPKERFSAEFPKEGPSILRIQQVVRGDSAAYFCASSGTLAEAFFGQGTRLTVV.

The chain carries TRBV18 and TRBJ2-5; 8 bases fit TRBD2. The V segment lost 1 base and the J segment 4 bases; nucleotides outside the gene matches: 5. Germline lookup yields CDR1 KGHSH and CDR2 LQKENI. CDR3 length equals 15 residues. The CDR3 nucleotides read TGTGCCAGCTCACCACTAACGGGAGGGGTAGAGACCCAGTACTTC. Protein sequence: CASSPLTGGVETQYF.

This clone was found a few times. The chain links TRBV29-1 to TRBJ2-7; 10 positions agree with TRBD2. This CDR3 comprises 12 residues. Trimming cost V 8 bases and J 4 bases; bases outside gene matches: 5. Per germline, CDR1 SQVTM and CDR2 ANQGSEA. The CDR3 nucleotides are TGCAGCCTTGTAGCGGGAGGATACGAGCAGTACTTC. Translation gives CSLVAGGYEQYF.

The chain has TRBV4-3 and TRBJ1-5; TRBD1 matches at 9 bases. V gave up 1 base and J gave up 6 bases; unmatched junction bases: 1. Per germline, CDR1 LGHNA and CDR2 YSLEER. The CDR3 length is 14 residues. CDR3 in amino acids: CASSQVTGGQPQHF. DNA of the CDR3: TGCGCCAGCAGCCAAGTGACAGGGGGTCAGCCCCAGCATTTT.

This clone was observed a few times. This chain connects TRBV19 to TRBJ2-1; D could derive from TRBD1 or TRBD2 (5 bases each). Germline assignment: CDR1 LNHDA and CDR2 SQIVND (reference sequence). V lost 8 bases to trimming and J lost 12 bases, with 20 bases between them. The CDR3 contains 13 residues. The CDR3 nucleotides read TGTGCCAGTTCGCCCCTTGTCGGGACCGGGCAGTTCTTC. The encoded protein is CASSPLVGTGQFF.

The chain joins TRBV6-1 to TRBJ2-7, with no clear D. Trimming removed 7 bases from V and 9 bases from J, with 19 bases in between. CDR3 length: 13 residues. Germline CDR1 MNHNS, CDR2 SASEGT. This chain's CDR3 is CASKRSGLFGQYV. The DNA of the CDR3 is TGTGCCAGCAAGCGAAGTGGGCTTTTCGGGCAGTACGTC.

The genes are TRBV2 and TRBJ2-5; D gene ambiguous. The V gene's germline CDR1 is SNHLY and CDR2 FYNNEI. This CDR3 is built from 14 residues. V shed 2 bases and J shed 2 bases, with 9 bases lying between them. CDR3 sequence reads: CASSESGRQETQYF. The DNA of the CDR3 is TGTGCCAGCAGTGAATCTGGCAGACAAGAGACCCAGTACTTC.

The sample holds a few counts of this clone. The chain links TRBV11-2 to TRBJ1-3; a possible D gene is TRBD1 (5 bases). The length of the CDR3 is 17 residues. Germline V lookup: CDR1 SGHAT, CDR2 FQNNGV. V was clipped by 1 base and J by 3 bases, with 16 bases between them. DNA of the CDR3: TGTGCCAGCAGCTTAGTCCGGGGGTCGATCAATGGAAACACCATATATTTT. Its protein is CASSLVRGSINGNTIYF.

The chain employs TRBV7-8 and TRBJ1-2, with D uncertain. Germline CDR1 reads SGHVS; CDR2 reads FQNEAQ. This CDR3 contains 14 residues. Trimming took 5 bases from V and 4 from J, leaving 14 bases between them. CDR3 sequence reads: CASSPAPGSYGYTF. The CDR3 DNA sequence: TGTGCCAGCAGCCCCGCCCCGGGGAGCTATGGCTACACCTTC.

The CDR3 spells CASRGGGPSTDTQYF. The CDR3 DNA follows: TGTGCCAGTAGAGGCGGAGGACCTAGCACAGATACGCAGTATTTT. The chain carries TRBV28 and TRBJ2-3; D perhaps matches TRBD2 (5 bases). Germline V gene data show CDR1 as MDHEN and CDR2 as SYDVKM. This CDR3 spans 15 amino acids. Trimming shortened V by 9 bases and J by 0 bases, and 16 bases separated the two germline ends.

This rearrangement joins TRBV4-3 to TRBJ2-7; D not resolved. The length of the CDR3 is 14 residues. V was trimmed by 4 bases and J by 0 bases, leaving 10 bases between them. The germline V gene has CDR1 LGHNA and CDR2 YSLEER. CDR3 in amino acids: CASSPRVSSYEQYF. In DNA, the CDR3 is TGCGCCAGCAGCCCCCGGGTTTCCTCCTACGAGCAGTACTTC.

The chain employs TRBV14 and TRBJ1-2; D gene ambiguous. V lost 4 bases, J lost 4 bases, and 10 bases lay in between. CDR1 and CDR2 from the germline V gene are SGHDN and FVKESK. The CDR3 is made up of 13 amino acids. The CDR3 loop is CASSLPAPYGYTF. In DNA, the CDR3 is TGTGCCAGCAGCCTACCAGCCCCCTATGGCTACACCTTC.

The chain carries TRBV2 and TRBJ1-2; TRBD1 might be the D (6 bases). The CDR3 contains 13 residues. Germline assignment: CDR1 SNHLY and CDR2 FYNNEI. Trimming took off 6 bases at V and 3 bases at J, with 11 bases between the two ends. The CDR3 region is CASRGTSHYGYTF. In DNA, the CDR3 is TGTGCCAGCAGGGGGACAAGTCACTATGGCTACACCTTC.

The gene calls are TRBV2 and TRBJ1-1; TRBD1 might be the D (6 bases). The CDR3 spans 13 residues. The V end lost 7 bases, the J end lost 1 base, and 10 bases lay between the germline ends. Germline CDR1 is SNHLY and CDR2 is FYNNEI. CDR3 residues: CASNGGQNTEAFF. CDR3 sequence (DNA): TGTGCCAGCAACGGGGGGCAGAACACTGAAGCTTTCTTT.

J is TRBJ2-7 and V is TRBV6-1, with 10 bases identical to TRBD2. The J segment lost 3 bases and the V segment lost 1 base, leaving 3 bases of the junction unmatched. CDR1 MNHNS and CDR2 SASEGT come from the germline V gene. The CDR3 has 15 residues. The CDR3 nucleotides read TGTGCCAGCAGTGAAGTGTTAGCGGGAGGCTACGAGCAGTACTTC. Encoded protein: CASSEVLAGGYEQYF.

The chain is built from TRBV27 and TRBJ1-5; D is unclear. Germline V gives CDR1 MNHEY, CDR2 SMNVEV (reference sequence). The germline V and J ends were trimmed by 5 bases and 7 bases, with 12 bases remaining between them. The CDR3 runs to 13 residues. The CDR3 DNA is TGTGCCAGCAGTGTATTAGCCGAGCAGCCCCAGCATTTT. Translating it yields CASSVLAEQPQHF.

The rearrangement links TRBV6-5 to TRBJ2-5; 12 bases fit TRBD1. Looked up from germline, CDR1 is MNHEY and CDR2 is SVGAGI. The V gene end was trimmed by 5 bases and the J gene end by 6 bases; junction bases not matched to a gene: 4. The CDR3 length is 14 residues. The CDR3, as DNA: TGTGCCAGCAGTCCCGGGACAGGGGGCAAGACCCAGTACTTC. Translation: CASSPGTGGKTQYF.

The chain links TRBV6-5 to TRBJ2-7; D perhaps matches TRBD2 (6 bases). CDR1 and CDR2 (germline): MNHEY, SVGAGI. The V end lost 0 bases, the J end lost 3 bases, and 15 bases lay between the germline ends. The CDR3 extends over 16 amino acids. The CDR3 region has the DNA TGTGCCAGCAGTTACTCGGTGTTTAGCGGCAACTACGAGCAGTACTTC. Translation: CASSYSVFSGNYEQYF.

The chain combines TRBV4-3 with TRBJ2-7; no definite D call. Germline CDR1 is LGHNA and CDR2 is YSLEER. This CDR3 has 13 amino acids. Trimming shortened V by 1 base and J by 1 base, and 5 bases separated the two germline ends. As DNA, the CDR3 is TGCGCCAGCAGCCAAGTCCCGTCCTACGAGCAGTACTTC. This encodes CASSQVPSYEQYF.

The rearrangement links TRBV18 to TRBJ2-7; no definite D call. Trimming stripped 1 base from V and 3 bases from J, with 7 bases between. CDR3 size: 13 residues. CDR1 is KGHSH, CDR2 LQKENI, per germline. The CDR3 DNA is TGTGCCAGCTCACCACAGATGGACTACGAGCAGTACGTC. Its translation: CASSPQMDYEQYV.